This TCR beta chain was captured by sequencing in a study of radiation and T cells in renal cell carcinoma. Assay: immunoSEQ multiplex PCR; the TCRdb copy retains only in-frame clones and omits some. Of fewer than 200,000 clones detected, about 88% appear once; the ten largest clones hold around 11%. Trimming took off 1 base at V and 3 bases at J, with 21 bases between the two ends. The CDR3 spans 18 residues. Germline V gene sequence: CDR1 SGHVS, CDR2 FQNEAQ. This clone was counted a single time. Time point reported: blood 4 weeks post-SBRT, at nephrectomy. Noted treatment: 15 Gy SBRT to primary tumor, nephrectomy 4 weeks later.

V gene TRBV7-8 combines with J gene TRBJ1-1; D is unresolved. The material sequenced was blood, taken from a patient whose treatment included radiotherapy and nephrectomy. This receptor was obtained from a woman in her fifties or sixties with renal cell carcinoma. CDR3 amino acids: CASSLVWQVAGIDTEAFF. Here the CDR3 DNA reads TGTGCCAGCAGCTTAGTTTGGCAGGTAGCTGGTATCGACACTGAAGCTTTCTTT.